One sample yielded the 10 T cell receptor beta chains listed below, sequenced in a study of T-cell memory formation after mild COVID-19. TCRdb reprocessed the 5' RACE reads with MiXCR, giving one entry per CDR3 protein. Among around 300,000 distinct CDR3 sequences listed, under 20% were seen once. What was sequenced was PBMCs or a T cell subset sorted from them (not recorded which). Receptors were obtained from a man younger than 35 who had mild COVID-19 (a few samples of this study predate the infection). Cell type and time point are not known.

The V and J genes are TRBV3-1 and TRBJ2-1; no clear D. Germline V CDR1 and CDR2: LGHDT, YNNKEL (reference sequence). Trimming left V 5 bases short and J 2 bases short, with 10 bases between. The CDR3 length is 14 residues. The CDR3 coding sequence is TGTGCCAGCAGCTCGCTAGGGACCTACAATGAGCAGTTCTTC. This codes for CASSSLGTYNEQFF.

This clonotype was seen repeatedly, ten times or more. CDR3 DNA sequence: TGTGCCAGCGATTCGGCCTACGAGCAGTACTTC. Protein sequence: CASDSAYEQYF. V usage is TRBV6-2 or TRBV6-3 and J usage is TRBJ2-7; D is unclear. CDR1 MNHEY and CDR2 SVGEGT come from the germline V gene. Between the trimmed V and J ends, which lost 8 bases and 2 bases, there was a span of 7 bases. The CDR3 spans 11 residues.

The CDR3 DNA follows: TGTGCCAGCAGAAAATACAGGGAATCCGGGGAGCTGTTTTTT. This gives the protein CASRKYRESGELFF. This chain links TRBV6-4 with TRBJ2-2; a weak D match, TRBD1 (6 bases). V lost 6 bases to trimming and J lost 6 bases, with 14 bases between them. The CDR3 spans 14 residues. Germline V gives CDR1 MRHNA, CDR2 SNTAGT.

At least ten counts were recorded for this clonotype. The chain has TRBV10-3 and TRBJ2-5; D may correspond to TRBD1 or TRBD2 (5 bases each). Per germline, CDR1 ENHRY and CDR2 SYGVKD. V dropped 4 bases and J dropped 4 bases, with 7 bases sitting between them. The CDR3 extends over 12 amino acids. The CDR3, as DNA: TGTGCCATCAGTGGGGACGGAGAGACCCAGTACTTC. Translating gives CAISGDGETQYF.

This clonotype was seen at least ten times. V gene TRBV4-3 combines with J gene TRBJ2-3, with TRBD2 matching over 8 bases. After removal of 4 bases from V and 3 bases from J, the junction contained 12 bases not matched to a gene. Per germline, CDR1 LGHNA and CDR2 YSLEER. This CDR3 contains 17 residues. Here the CDR3 reads CASSRGSGGLKTDTQYF. The CDR3, as DNA: TGCGCCAGCAGCCGGGGAAGCGGGGGTTTAAAAACAGATACGCAGTATTTT.

This rearrangement joins TRBV11-2 to TRBJ1-1, with D possibly matching TRBD1 (5 bases). The CDR3 consists of 15 residues. Trimming cost V 2 bases and J 1 base, with 11 bases left between them. CDR1 and CDR2 from the germline V gene are SGHAT and FQNNGV. This CDR3 reads CASSLSGGTNTEAFF. In DNA, the CDR3 is TGTGCCAGCAGCTTATCGGGAGGGACGAACACTGAAGCTTTCTTT.

The CDR3, as DNA: TGTGCCAGCAGCATGGCCCCCAGCTACGAGCAGTACGTC. This gives the protein CASSMAPSYEQYV. This chain links TRBV7-2 with TRBJ2-7; D gene ambiguous. V lost 5 bases and J lost 3, with 11 bases in between. This CDR3 region has 13 residues. The germline gives CDR1 SGHTA, CDR2 FQGNSA.

The chain links TRBV6-2 or TRBV6-3 to TRBJ1-2, with a weak D call TRBD1 (6 bases). V was clipped by 2 bases and J by 4 bases, with 11 bases between them. The CDR3 extends over 14 amino acids. Germline CDR1 and CDR2: MNHEY and SVGEGT. CDR3 loop: CASSYTGSGYGYTF. CDR3 coding DNA: TGTGCCAGCAGTTACACAGGGAGCGGCTATGGCTACACCTTC.

The chain links TRBV3-1 to TRBJ1-6; D is unclear. The V and J ends lost 4 bases and 8 bases respectively, with 9 bases between them. Per the germline V gene, CDR1 is LGHDT and CDR2 is YNNKEL (reference sequence). The CDR3 length is 13 residues. The CDR3 sequence is CASSPSRDSPLHF. The CDR3 nucleotides read TGTGCCAGCAGCCCCTCCCGGGATTCACCCCTCCACTTT.

This clonotype has a count of ten or more. V usage is TRBV5-1 and J usage is TRBJ2-1, with 7 bases fitting TRBD2. Germline V gene data show CDR1 as SGHRS and CDR2 as YFSETQ. This CDR3 has 16 amino acids. V lost 3 bases and J lost 2; bases outside the gene matches: 8. As DNA, the CDR3 is TGCGCCAGCAGCTCCCTAGTCGCGGGGGCCTACAATGAGCAGTTCTTC. This gives the protein CASSSLVAGAYNEQFF.